This TCR beta chain was sequenced in a study of blood T cell repertoires in COVID-19. V lost 6 bases and J lost 5, with 17 bases in between. The length of the CDR3 is 14 residues. The germline V gene has CDR1 SGHRS and CDR2 YFSETQ. Measured with immunoSEQ multiplex PCR; TCRdb has only the in-frame clones, and not every one. The sample gives 100,000 to 150,000 clones, about 91% of which show up once; 10% is in the top ten. Material: peripheral blood. V usage is TRBV5-1 and J usage is TRBJ1-1; tentatively, D is TRBD1 (5 bases). This clonotype was sampled from a man between 50 and 59 years old with acute or convalescent COVID-19. CDR3 amino acids: CASTLFDRNTEAFF. CDR3 bases: TGCGCCAGCACCCTTTTCGACAGAAATACTGAAGCTTTCTTT.